The source of this TCR beta chain is a study of siplizumab effects on memory and regulatory T cells. As for this clone: Its target is not known.

Study results and limitations: A major contribution to the alloresponse seemed to be made by naive T cells, which seemed more diverse than memory cells. A minor share of alloreactive clones matched unstimulated subsets. Reactions containing siplizumab showed mappable alloreactive CD4+ clones averaging 68.8% Treg-derived, versus approximately 28% in controls.

About 9.8 x 10^4 TCR templates per sample were sequenced. The data were produced by immunoSEQ multiplex PCR, yet TCRdb's version contains in-frame clones alone and is incomplete. The data contain around 68,000 clones, 88% of them singletons. The CDR3 length is 17 residues. V shed 0 bases, J shed 1 base, and the junction held 5 bases outside the gene matches. CDR1 and CDR2 from the germline V gene are KGHSH and LQKENI. The sequence was collected from a human donor in good health. Sequencing was performed on Tregs sorted from blood. J is TRBJ1-1 and V is TRBV18; TRBD1 matches at 10 bases. This chain's CDR3 is CASSPPRGQGPNTEAFF. CDR3 coding DNA: TGTGCCAGCTCACCACCGAGGGGACAGGGGCCGAACACTGAAGCTTTCTTT. Filled out from reference TRBV18 and TRBJ1-1, the complete variable domain reads NAGVMQNPRHLVRRRGQEARLRCSPMKGHSHVYWYRQLPEEGLKFMVYLQKENIIDESGMPKERFSAEFPKEGPSILRIQQVVRGDSAAYFCASSPPRGQGPNTEAFFGQGTRLTVV.